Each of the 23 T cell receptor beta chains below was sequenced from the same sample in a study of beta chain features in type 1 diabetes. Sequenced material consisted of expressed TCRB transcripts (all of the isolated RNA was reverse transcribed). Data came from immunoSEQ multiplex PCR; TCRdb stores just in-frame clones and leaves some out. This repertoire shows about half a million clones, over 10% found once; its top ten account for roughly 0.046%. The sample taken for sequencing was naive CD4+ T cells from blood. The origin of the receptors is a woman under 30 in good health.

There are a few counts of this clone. Here the CDR3 DNA reads TGCGCCAGCAGCCAGGGGGTGAACACTGAAGCTTTCTTT. Translation: CASSQGVNTEAFF. V gene TRBV4-3 combines with J gene TRBJ1-1; D perhaps matches TRBD1 (5 bases). The CDR3 has 13 residues. Germline V gene lookup returns CDR1 LGHNA and CDR2 YSLEER. The V end lost 3 bases, the J end lost 0 bases, and 5 bases lay between the germline ends.

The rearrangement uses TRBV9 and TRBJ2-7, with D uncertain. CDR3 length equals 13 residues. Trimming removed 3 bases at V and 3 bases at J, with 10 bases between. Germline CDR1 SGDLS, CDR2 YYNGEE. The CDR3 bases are TGTGCCAGCAGCGCCCATACGAACTACGAGCAGTACTTC. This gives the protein CASSAHTNYEQYF.

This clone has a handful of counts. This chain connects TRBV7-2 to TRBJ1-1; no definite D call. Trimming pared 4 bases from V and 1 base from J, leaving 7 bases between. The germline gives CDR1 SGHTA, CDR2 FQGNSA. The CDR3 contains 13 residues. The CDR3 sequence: CASSSKPNTEAFF. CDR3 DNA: TGTGCCAGCAGCTCTAAACCGAACACTGAAGCTTTCTTT.

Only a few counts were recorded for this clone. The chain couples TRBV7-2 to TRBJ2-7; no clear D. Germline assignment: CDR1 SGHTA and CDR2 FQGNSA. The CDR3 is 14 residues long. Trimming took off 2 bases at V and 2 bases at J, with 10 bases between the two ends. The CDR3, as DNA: TGTGCCAGCAGCTTATTTCCCGGTCCCTACGAGCAGTACTTC. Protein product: CASSLFPGPYEQYF.

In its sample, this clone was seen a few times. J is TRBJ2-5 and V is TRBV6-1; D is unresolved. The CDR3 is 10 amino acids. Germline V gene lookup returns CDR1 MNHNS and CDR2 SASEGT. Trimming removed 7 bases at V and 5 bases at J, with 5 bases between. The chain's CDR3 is CASTDETQYF. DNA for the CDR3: TGTGCCAGCACTGATGAGACCCAGTACTTC.

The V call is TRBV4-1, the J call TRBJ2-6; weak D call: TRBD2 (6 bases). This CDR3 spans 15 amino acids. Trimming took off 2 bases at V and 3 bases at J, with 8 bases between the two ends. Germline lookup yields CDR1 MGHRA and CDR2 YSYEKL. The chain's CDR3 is CASSQTGVGANVLTF. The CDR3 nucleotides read TGCGCCAGCAGCCAAACGGGGGTTGGGGCCAACGTCCTGACTTTC.

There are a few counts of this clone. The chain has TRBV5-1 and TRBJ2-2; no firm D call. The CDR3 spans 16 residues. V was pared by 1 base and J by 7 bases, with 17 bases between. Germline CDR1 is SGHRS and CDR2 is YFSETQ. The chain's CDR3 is CASSLSGWVTGGELFF. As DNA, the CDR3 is TGCGCCAGCAGCTTGTCCGGATGGGTAACGGGCGGGGAGCTGTTTTTT.

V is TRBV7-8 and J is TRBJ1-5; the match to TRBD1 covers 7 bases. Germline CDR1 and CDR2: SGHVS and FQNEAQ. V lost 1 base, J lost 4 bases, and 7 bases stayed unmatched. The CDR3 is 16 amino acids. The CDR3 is CASSLVSGQTNQPQHF. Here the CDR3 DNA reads TGTGCCAGCAGCTTAGTTTCGGGACAGACAAATCAGCCCCAGCATTTT.

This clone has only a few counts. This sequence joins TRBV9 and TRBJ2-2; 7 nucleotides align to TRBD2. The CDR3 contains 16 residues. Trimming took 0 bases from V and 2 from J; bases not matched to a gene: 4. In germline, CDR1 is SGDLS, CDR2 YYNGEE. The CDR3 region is CASSVVRAGNTGELFF. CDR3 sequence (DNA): TGTGCCAGCAGCGTAGTCCGAGCGGGAAACACCGGGGAGCTGTTTTTT.

The CDR3 coding sequence is TGTGCCACGGAGGGAAGCTCCTACAATGAGCAGTTCTTC. Its translation: CATEGSSYNEQFF. The V call is TRBV2, the J call TRBJ2-1, with D possibly TRBD2 on 6 matching bases. Germline CDR1 reads SNHLY; CDR2 reads FYNNEI. This CDR3 region has 13 residues. Trimming pared 10 bases from V and 0 bases from J, leaving 10 bases between. Drawing the rest from reference TRBV2 and TRBJ2-1, the complete variable domain is EPEVTQTPSHQVTQMGQEVILRCVPISNHLYFYWYRQILGQKVEFLVSFYNNEISEKSEIFDDQFSVERPDGSNFTLKIRSTKLEDSAMYFCATEGSSYNEQFFGPGTRLTVL.

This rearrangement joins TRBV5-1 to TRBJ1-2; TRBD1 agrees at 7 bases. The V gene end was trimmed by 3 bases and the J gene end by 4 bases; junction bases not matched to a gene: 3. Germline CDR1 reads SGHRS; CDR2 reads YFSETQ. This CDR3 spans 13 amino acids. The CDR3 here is CASSYDRAYGYTF. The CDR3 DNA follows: TGCGCCAGCAGCTACGACAGGGCCTATGGCTACACCTTC.

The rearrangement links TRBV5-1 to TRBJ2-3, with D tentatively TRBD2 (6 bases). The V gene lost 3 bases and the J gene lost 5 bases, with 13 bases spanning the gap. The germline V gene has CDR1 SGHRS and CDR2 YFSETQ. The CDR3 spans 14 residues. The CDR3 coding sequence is TGCGCCAGCAGCTCAGCGGGTCGTCAAGATACGCAGTATTTT. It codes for CASSSAGRQDTQYF.

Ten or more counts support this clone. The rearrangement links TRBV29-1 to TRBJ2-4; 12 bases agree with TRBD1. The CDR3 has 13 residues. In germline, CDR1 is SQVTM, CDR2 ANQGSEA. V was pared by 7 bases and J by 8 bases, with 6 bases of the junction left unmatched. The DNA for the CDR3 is TGCAGCGCCGGGACAGGGGGCGTAGACATTCAGTACTTC. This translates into CSAGTGGVDIQYF.

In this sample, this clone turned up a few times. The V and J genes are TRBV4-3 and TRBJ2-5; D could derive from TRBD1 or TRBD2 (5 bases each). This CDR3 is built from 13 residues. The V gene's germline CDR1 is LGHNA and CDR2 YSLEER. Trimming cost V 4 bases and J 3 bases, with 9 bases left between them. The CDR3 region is CASSRDRKETQYF. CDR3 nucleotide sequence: TGCGCCAGCAGCCGGGACCGGAAAGAGACCCAGTACTTC.

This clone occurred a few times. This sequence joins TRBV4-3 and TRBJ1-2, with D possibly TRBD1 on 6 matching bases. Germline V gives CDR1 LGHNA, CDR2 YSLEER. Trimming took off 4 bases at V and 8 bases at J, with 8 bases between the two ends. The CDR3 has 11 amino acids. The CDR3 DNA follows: TGCGCCAGCAGCCGAGGGGGAGGCTACACCTTC. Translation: CASSRGGGYTF.

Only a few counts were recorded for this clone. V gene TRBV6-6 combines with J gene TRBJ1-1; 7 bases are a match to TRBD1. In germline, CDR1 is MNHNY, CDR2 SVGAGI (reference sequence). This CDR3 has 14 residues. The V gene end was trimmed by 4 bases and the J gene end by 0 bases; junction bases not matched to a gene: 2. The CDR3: CASSSGTVNTEAFF. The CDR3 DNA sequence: TGTGCCAGCAGTTCCGGGACAGTGAACACTGAAGCTTTCTTT.

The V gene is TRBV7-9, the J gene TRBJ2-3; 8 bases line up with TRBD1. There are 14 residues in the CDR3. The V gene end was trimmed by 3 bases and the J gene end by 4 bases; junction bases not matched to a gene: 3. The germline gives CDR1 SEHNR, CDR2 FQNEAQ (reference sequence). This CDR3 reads CASSFGQGADTQYF. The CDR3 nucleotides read TGTGCCAGCAGCTTTGGACAGGGTGCAGATACGCAGTATTTT.

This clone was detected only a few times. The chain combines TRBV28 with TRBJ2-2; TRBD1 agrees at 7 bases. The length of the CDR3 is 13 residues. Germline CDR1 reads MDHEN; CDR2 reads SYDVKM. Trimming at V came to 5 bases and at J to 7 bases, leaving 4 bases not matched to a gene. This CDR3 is CASSRDRVGELFF. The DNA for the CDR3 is TGTGCCAGCAGTAGAGACAGGGTCGGGGAGCTGTTTTTT.

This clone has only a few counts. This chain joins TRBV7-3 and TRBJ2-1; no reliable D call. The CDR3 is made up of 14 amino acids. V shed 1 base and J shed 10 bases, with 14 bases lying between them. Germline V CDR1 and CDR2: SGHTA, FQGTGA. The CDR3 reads CASSLNWYGTEQFF. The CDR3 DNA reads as TGTGCCAGCAGCTTAAATTGGTACGGCACAGAGCAGTTCTTC.

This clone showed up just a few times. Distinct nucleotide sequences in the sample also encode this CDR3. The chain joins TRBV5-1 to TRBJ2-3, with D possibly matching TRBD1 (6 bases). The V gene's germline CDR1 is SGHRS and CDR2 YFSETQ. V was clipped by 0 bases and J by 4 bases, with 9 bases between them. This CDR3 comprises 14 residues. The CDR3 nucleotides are TGCGCCAGCAGCTTGGCAGGGGTGGCAGATACGCAGTATTTT. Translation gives CASSLAGVADTQYF.

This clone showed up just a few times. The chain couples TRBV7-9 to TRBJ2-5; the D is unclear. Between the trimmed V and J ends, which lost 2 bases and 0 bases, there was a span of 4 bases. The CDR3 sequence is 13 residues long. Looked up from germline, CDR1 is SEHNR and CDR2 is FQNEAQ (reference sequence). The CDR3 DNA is TGTGCCAGCAGCTTATTTTACCAAGAGACCCAGTACTTC. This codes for CASSLFYQETQYF. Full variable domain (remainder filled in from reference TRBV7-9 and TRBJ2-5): DTGVSQNPRHKITKRGQNVTFRCDPISEHNRLYWYRQTLGQGPEFLTYFQNEAQLEKSRLLSDRFSAERPKGSFSTLEIQRTEQGDSAMYLCASSLFYQETQYFGPGTRLLVL.

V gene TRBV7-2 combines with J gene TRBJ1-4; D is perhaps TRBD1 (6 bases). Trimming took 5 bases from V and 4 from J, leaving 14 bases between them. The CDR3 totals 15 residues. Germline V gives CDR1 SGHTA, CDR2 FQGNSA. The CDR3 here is CASSTSQGRNEKLFF. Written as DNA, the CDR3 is TGTGCCAGCAGCACATCACAGGGCCGTAATGAAAAACTGTTTTTT.

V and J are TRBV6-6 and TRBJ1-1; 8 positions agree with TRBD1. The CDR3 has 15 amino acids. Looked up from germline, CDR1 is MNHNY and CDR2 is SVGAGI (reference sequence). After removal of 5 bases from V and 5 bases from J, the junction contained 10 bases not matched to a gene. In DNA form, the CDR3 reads TGTGCCAGCAGTCCCGGGACAGGCCCTCGGACTGAAGCTTTCTTT. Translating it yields CASSPGTGPRTEAFF.